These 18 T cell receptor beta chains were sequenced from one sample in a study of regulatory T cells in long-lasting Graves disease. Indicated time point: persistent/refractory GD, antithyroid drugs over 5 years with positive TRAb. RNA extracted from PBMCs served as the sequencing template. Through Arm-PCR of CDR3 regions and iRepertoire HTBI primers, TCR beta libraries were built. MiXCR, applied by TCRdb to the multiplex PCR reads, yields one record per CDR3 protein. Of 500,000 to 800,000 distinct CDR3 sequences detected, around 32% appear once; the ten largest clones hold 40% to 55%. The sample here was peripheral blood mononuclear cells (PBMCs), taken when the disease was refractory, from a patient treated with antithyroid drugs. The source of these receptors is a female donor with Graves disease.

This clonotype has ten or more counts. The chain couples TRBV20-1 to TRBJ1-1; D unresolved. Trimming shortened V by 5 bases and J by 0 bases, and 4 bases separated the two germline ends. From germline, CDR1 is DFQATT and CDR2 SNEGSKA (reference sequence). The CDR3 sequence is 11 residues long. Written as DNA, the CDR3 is TGCAGTGCTCGGATGAACACTGAAGCTTTCTTT. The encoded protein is CSARMNTEAFF.

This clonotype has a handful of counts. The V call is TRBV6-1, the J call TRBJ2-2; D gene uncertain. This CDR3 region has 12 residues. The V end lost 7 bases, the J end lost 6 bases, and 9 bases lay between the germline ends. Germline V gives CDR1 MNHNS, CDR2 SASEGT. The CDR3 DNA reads TGTGCCAGCACCTCCCGGGCCGGGGAGCTGTTTTTT. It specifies CASTSRAGELFF.

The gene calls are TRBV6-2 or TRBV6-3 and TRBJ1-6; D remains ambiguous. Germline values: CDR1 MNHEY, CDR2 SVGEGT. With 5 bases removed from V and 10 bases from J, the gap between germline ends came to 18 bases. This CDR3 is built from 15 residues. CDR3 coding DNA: TGTGCCAGCAGTGAAGCCCCGGACCGTATATCACCCCTCCACTTT. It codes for CASSEAPDRISPLHF.

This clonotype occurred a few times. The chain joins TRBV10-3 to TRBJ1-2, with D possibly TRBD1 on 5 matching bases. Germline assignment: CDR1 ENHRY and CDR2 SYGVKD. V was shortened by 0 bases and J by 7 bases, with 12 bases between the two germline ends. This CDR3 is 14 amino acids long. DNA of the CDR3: TGTGCCATCAGTGAGTCGCCAGGGCTTATTGGCTACACCTTC. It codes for CAISESPGLIGYTF.

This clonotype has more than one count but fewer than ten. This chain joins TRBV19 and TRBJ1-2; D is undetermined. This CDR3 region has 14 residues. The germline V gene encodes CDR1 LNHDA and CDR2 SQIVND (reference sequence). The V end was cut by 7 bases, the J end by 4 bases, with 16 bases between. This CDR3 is CASTAERFAYGYTF. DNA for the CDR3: TGTGCCAGTACCGCTGAGCGGTTTGCCTATGGCTACACCTTC.

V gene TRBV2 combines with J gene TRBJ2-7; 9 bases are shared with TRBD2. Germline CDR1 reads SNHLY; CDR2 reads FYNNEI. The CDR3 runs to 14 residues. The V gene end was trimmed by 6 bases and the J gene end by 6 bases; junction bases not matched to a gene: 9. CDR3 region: CASSSGLAPGEQYF. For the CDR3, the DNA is TGTGCCAGCAGCTCGGGACTAGCTCCTGGCGAGCAGTACTTC.

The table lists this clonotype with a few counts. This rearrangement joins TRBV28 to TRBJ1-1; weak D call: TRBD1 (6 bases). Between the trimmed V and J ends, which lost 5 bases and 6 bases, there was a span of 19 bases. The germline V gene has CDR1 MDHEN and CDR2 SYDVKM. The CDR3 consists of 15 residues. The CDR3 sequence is CASSPLGQRDAEAFF. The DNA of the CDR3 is TGTGCCAGCAGTCCCCTTGGACAGCGGGACGCTGAAGCTTTCTTT.

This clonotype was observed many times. Here the CDR3 reads CASSEDPASRDGYTF. The CDR3 DNA reads as TGTGCCAGCAGTGAAGACCCAGCGAGCCGCGACGGCTACACCTTC. The rearrangement links TRBV6-1 to TRBJ1-2; D gene ambiguous. Germline CDR1 is MNHNS and CDR2 is SASEGT. Between the trimmed V and J ends, which lost 1 base and 8 bases, there was a span of 17 bases. CDR3 length: 15 residues.

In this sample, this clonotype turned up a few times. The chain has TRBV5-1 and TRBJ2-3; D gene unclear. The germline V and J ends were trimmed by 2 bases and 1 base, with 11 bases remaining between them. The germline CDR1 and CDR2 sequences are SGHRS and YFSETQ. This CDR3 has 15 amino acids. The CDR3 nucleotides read TGCGCCAGCAGCTTCTCGGAGCACCGCACAGATACGCAGTATTTT. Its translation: CASSFSEHRTDTQYF.

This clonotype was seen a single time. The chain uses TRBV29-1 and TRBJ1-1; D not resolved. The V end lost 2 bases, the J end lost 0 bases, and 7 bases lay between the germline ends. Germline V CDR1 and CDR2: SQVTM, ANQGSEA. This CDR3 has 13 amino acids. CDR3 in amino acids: CSVERKLNTEAFF. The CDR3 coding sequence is TGCAGCGTTGAAAGGAAACTGAACACTGAAGCTTTCTTT.

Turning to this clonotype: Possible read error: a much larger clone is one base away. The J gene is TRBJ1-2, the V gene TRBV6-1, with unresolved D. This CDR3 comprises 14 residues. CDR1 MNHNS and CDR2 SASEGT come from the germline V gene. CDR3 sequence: CASSEGPGPDGHTF. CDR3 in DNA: TGTGCCAGCAGTGAAGGACCAGGACCCGATGGCCACACCTTC.

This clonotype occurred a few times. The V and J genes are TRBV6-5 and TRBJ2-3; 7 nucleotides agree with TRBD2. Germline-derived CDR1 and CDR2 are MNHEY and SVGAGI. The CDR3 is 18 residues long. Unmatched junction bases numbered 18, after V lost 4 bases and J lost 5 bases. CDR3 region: CASSSFSLAEGYGDTQYF. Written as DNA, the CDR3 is TGTGCCAGCAGTTCTTTCAGTCTAGCGGAGGGGTATGGAGATACGCAGTATTTT.

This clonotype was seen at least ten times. Here the CDR3 reads CASRQGTGTYYEQYF. CDR3 sequence (DNA): TGTGCCAGCAGACAAGGGACAGGGACCTACTACGAGCAGTACTTC. The chain carries TRBV2 and TRBJ2-7, with 9 bases lining up with TRBD1. The CDR3 is 15 residues long. From germline, CDR1 is SNHLY and CDR2 FYNNEI. Unmatched junction bases numbered 9, after V lost 6 bases and J lost 3 bases.

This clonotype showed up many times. The CDR3 here is CASTAQRPLNGYTF. CDR3 bases: TGTGCCAGCACCGCACAGAGACCCCTGAACGGCTACACCTTC. This chain connects TRBV28 to TRBJ1-2; unclear D gene. Per germline, CDR1 MDHEN and CDR2 SYDVKM. The CDR3 sequence is 14 residues long. Trimming shortened V by 7 bases and J by 8 bases, and 20 bases separated the two germline ends.

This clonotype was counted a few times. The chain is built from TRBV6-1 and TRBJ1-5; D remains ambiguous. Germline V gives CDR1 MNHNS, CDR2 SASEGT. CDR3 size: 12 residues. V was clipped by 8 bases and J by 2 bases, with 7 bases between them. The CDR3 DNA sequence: TGTGCCAGCGGTCAAGGCAATCAGCCCCAGCATTTT. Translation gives CASGQGNQPQHF.

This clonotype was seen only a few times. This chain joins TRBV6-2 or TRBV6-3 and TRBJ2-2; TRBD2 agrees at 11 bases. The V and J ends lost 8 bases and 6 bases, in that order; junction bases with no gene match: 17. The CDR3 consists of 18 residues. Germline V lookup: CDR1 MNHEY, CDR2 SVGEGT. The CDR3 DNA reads TGTGCCAGCGCCAGAGGCGTAGCGGGAGGGTTGAATGCCGGGGAGCTGTTTTTT. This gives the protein CASARGVAGGLNAGELFF.

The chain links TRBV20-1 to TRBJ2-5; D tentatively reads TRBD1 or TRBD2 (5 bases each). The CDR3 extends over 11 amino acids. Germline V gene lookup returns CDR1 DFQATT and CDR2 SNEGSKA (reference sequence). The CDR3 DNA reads TGCAGGGGGGACGTCGGAGAGACCCAGTACTTC. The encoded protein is CRGDVGETQYF.

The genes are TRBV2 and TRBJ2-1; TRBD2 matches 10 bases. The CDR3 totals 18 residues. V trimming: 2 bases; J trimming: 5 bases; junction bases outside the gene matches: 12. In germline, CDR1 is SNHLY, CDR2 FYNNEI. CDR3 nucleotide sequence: TGTGCCAGCAGTGAAATGCTTCGGGGACTAGCGTTACACAATGAGCAGTTCTTC. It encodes CASSEMLRGLALHNEQFF.